Each of the 32 T cell receptor beta chains below was sequenced from the same sample in a study of blood T cell repertoires in COVID-19. The protocol was immunoSEQ multiplex PCR, while the TCRdb copy is restricted to in-frame clones and leaves out a portion. Seen here are roughly 220,000 clones, around four fifths observed once, and the top ten hold about 20%. Sequenced input: peripheral blood. Every receptor here comes from a man younger than 45 with active or convalescent COVID-19.

The chain combines TRBV28 with TRBJ2-2, with unresolved D. This CDR3 region has 13 residues. V was shortened by 7 bases and J by 0 bases, with 6 bases between the two germline ends. Germline V gives CDR1 MDHEN, CDR2 SYDVKM. The CDR3 loop reads CASTHTNTGELFF. In DNA, the CDR3 is TGTGCCAGCACGCACACGAACACCGGGGAGCTGTTTTTT. Full variable domain (rest looked up from reference TRBV28 and TRBJ2-2): DVKVTQSSRYLVKRTGEKVFLECVQDMDHENMFWYRQDPGLGLRLIYFSYDVKMKEKGDIPEGYSVSREKKERFSLILESASTNQTSMYLCASTHTNTGELFFGEGSRLTVL.

This clone has a single count. The chain couples TRBV18 to TRBJ2-7; the D gene is possibly TRBD2 (6 bases). Trimming removed 3 bases at V and 2 bases at J, with 14 bases between. The CDR3 covers 15 residues. Germline values: CDR1 KGHSH, CDR2 LQKENI. CDR3 DNA: TGTGCCAGCTCACCGGCCGGGGGACCCACCTACGAGCAGTACTTC. The encoded protein is CASSPAGGPTYEQYF.

This clone was seen once. The V gene is TRBV11-2, the J gene TRBJ2-5, with 9 bases aligning to TRBD2. This CDR3 region has 15 residues. Germline V CDR1 and CDR2: SGHAT, FQNNGV. Trimming cost V 5 bases and J 2 bases; bases outside gene matches: 6. CDR3 in DNA: TGTGCCAGCAGCGTAGGACTAGCGCTACAAGAGACCCAGTACTTC. Translated: CASSVGLALQETQYF.

The chain carries TRBV11-3 and TRBJ2-1, with D unresolved. V lost 5 bases to trimming and J lost 9 bases, with 17 bases between them. The CDR3 spans 14 residues. The germline gives CDR1 SGHNT, CDR2 YENEEA. The DNA for the CDR3 is TGTGCCAGCAGCCTAACTCTCGAGGATGCTGAGCAGTTCTTC. It yields the protein CASSLTLEDAEQFF.

V gene TRBV11-2 combines with J gene TRBJ2-7, with D hard to call. Trimming cost V 2 bases and J 0 bases, with 8 bases left between them. The germline V gene has CDR1 SGHAT and CDR2 FQNNGV. This CDR3 is 14 amino acids long. DNA for the CDR3: TGTGCCAGCAGCTTAATTTACGGCTCCTACGAGCAGTACTTC. Protein sequence: CASSLIYGSYEQYF.

The chain links TRBV28 to TRBJ1-2; 7 nucleotides align to TRBD1. J lost 6 bases, V lost 6 bases, and 7 bases had no gene match. Germline loops: CDR1 MDHEN, CDR2 SYDVKM. The CDR3 sequence is 13 residues long. The CDR3 protein is CASRQGMVDGYTF. CDR3 nucleotide sequence: TGTGCCAGCAGACAGGGGATGGTAGATGGCTACACCTTC.

The rearrangement joins TRBV6-2 or TRBV6-3 to TRBJ1-1; D not certain. Germline lookup yields CDR1 MNHEY and CDR2 SVGEGT. There are 12 residues in the CDR3. Trimming stripped 4 bases from V and 11 bases from J, with 14 bases between. The DNA of the CDR3 is TGTGCCAGCAGTTCCCGGCGGGGTTGGGCTTTCTTT. Amino acids: CASSSRRGWAFF.

This clone was recorded only once. This chain connects TRBV2 to TRBJ2-7, with no clear D. Germline V lookup: CDR1 SNHLY, CDR2 FYNNEI. Trimming took off 0 bases at V and 0 bases at J, with 12 bases between the two ends. The CDR3 contains 16 residues. The CDR3 DNA follows: TGTGCCAGCAGTGAAGCGAGCAGCGCGAGCTCCTACGAGCAGTACTTC. Translated: CASSEASSASSYEQYF.

The V gene is TRBV27, the J gene TRBJ2-7; TRBD2 agrees at 13 bases. The CDR3 is made up of 14 amino acids. Per germline, CDR1 MNHEY and CDR2 SMNVEV (reference sequence). With V trimmed by 6 bases and J by 4 bases, 3 bases remained unmatched. CDR3 amino acids: CASRLAGGPYEQYF. CDR3 nucleotides: TGTGCCAGCAGACTAGCGGGAGGGCCTTACGAGCAGTACTTC.

This clone appeared a few times. The chain carries TRBV18 and TRBJ2-7; maybe TRBD2 (7 bases). The length of the CDR3 is 12 residues. Trimming took off 2 bases at V and 6 bases at J, with 8 bases between the two ends. Germline CDR1 and CDR2: KGHSH and LQKENI. The CDR3 sequence: CASSPGGAEQYF. The CDR3 DNA is TGTGCCAGCTCACCAGGGGGGGCCGAGCAGTACTTC.

The V and J genes are TRBV7-9 and TRBJ1-2; D is perhaps TRBD1 (5 bases). The CDR3 extends over 16 amino acids. V lost 4 bases to trimming and J lost 1 base, with 16 bases between them. CDR1 and CDR2 from the germline V gene are SEHNR and FQNEAQ (reference sequence). CDR3 region: CASSSSGGRNNYGYTF. CDR3 sequence (DNA): TGTGCCAGCAGCTCCTCCGGGGGACGGAATAACTATGGCTACACCTTC.

Written as DNA, the CDR3 is TGCGGAACAGGGGTGTCGAATGGCTACACCTTC. Translation gives CGTGVSNGYTF. The chain links TRBV29-1 to TRBJ1-2, with TRBD1 matching over 7 bases. There are 11 residues in the CDR3. CDR1 is SQVTM and CDR2 is ANQGSEA in the germline V gene.

This chain connects TRBV28 to TRBJ1-2; TRBD1 aligns across 7 bases. This CDR3 is built from 14 residues. The V segment lost 5 bases and the J segment 4 bases; nucleotides outside the gene matches: 7. The germline V gene encodes CDR1 MDHEN and CDR2 SYDVKM. Written as DNA, the CDR3 is TGTGCCAGCAGTCGCCCGACAGGGATCTATGGCTACACCTTC. Translated, it gives CASSRPTGIYGYTF.

V usage is TRBV2 and J usage is TRBJ1-5, with D possibly matching TRBD1 (6 bases). V was pared by 8 bases and J by 6 bases, with 14 bases between. This CDR3 has 13 amino acids. CDR1 and CDR2 from the germline V gene are SNHLY and FYNNEI. CDR3 amino acids: CASHRDISQPQHF. The CDR3 region has the DNA TGTGCCAGCCATCGGGACATTTCTCAGCCCCAGCATTTT.

V is TRBV28 and J is TRBJ1-1; D not certain. The germline V gene encodes CDR1 MDHEN and CDR2 SYDVKM. V lost 5 bases to trimming and J lost 2 bases, with 9 bases between them. CDR3 length: 13 amino acids. This chain's CDR3 is CASSRTENTEAFF. In DNA, the CDR3 is TGTGCCAGCAGTCGAACAGAAAACACTGAAGCTTTCTTT. Supplemented by reference TRBV28 and TRBJ1-1, the full variable domain reads DVKVTQSSRYLVKRTGEKVFLECVQDMDHENMFWYRQDPGLGLRLIYFSYDVKMKEKGDIPEGYSVSREKKERFSLILESASTNQTSMYLCASSRTENTEAFFGQGTRLTVV.

This chain links TRBV28 with TRBJ1-2; the match to TRBD1 covers 8 bases. V shed 2 bases and J 4 bases; nucleotides not matched to a gene: 9. This CDR3 spans 16 amino acids. Germline V lookup: CDR1 MDHEN, CDR2 SYDVKM. CDR3 loop: CASSLPGQDPSYGYTF. The CDR3 DNA reads as TGTGCCAGCAGTTTACCGGGACAGGACCCCAGCTATGGCTACACCTTC.

The J gene is TRBJ2-6, the V gene TRBV6-5; a weak D match, TRBD2 (5 bases). The CDR3 totals 15 residues. Germline lookup yields CDR1 MNHEY and CDR2 SVGAGI. Between the trimmed V and J ends, which lost 6 bases and 1 base, there was a span of 10 bases. The CDR3 spells CASRLGESGANVLTF. The CDR3 DNA follows: TGTGCCAGCAGGCTTGGGGAGTCTGGGGCCAACGTCCTGACTTTC.

Here the CDR3 DNA reads TGTGCCAGCAGCTTAGTGGGCGATCAGCCCCAGCATTTT. Its translation: CASSLVGDQPQHF. This chain connects TRBV7-9 to TRBJ1-5; D not resolved. The CDR3 sequence is 13 residues long. From germline, CDR1 is SEHNR and CDR2 FQNEAQ (reference sequence). Between the trimmed V and J ends, which lost 1 base and 5 bases, there was a span of 6 bases.

The J gene is TRBJ2-3, the V gene TRBV19, with 10 bases fitting TRBD2. The V segment lost 6 bases and the J segment 7 bases; nucleotides outside the gene matches: 4. The CDR3 is 13 residues long. CDR1 is LNHDA and CDR2 is SQIVND in the germline V gene (reference sequence). CDR3: CASRSGGAYTQYF. Here the CDR3 DNA reads TGTGCCAGTAGGAGCGGGGGGGCATATACGCAGTATTTT.

The chain combines TRBV19 with TRBJ2-7; 8 positions agree with TRBD1. V was pared by 2 bases and J by 6 bases, with 6 bases of the junction left unmatched. The CDR3 totals 14 residues. CDR1 is LNHDA and CDR2 is SQIVND in the germline V gene (reference sequence). CDR3 DNA sequence: TGTGCCAGTAGTATACAGGGGGCCGGACTCGAGCAGTACTTC. Amino acids: CASSIQGAGLEQYF.

This chain uses TRBV2 with TRBJ1-5, with TRBD1 as a possible D gene (5 bases). CDR3 size: 14 residues. V lost 0 bases and J lost 2, with 5 bases in between. Germline V gene lookup returns CDR1 SNHLY and CDR2 FYNNEI. The CDR3, as DNA: TGTGCCAGCAGTGAAGCGGGGCGCAATCAGCCCCAGCATTTT. Its translation: CASSEAGRNQPQHF. The full variable domain, in which reference TRBV2 and TRBJ1-5 provide the parts outside the CDR3, is EPEVTQTPSHQVTQMGQEVILRCVPISNHLYFYWYRQILGQKVEFLVSFYNNEISEKSEIFDDQFSVERPDGSNFTLKIRSTKLEDSAMYFCASSEAGRNQPQHFGDGTRLSIL.

This sequence joins TRBV2 and TRBJ2-7, with TRBD2 matching 9 bases. Trimming removed 6 bases from V and 2 bases from J; junction bases left unmatched: 5. The germline V gene encodes CDR1 SNHLY and CDR2 FYNNEI. CDR3 size: 14 residues. CDR3 in DNA: TGTGCCAGCAGGCCGGGACTAGCTGCCTACGAGCAGTACTTC. Translation: CASRPGLAAYEQYF.

This rearrangement joins TRBV5-4 to TRBJ2-6; perhaps TRBD2 as D (6 bases). The CDR3 spans 15 residues. Deletions cut 2 bases from V and 2 bases from J, with 8 bases between. Germline CDR1 is SGHNT and CDR2 is YYREEE (reference sequence). CDR3 coding DNA: TGTGCCAGCAGCTTCCCGGGAGCTGGGGCCAACGTCCTGACTTTC. Protein sequence: CASSFPGAGANVLTF.

J is TRBJ2-1 and V is TRBV7-2, with 8 bases matching TRBD2. CDR3 length: 17 amino acids. Germline CDR1 and CDR2: SGHTA and FQGNSA. With V trimmed by 6 bases and J by 8 bases, 18 bases remained unmatched. The CDR3 region has the DNA TGTGCCAGCAGTCTACCACGGGGGGGGCCAACTCACTATGAGCAGTTCTTC. Its translation: CASSLPRGGPTHYEQFF.

J is TRBJ1-1 and V is TRBV19; D perhaps matches TRBD1 (5 bases). Germline values: CDR1 LNHDA, CDR2 SQIVND (reference sequence). Between the trimmed V and J ends, which lost 10 bases and 2 bases, there was a span of 14 bases. CDR3 size: 13 residues. The CDR3 DNA reads as TGTGCCACACGGGCGGGACTCAACACTGAAGCTTTCTTT. This sequence encodes CATRAGLNTEAFF.

This clone has a single count. This chain joins TRBV25-1 and TRBJ1-5; 9 bases are shared with TRBD1. CDR3 length equals 14 residues. From germline, CDR1 is MGHDK and CDR2 SYGVNS. Losses at the gene ends were 6 bases for V and 7 bases for J; bases not matched to a gene: 7. Here the CDR3 DNA reads TGTGCCAGCAGGGGGGACAGGGATGGGCAGCCCCAGCATTTT. Its translation: CASRGDRDGQPQHF.

This clone was seen a handful of times. V gene TRBV15 combines with J gene TRBJ2-1, with D tentatively TRBD1 (5 bases). The V end lost 0 bases, the J end lost 12 bases, and 18 bases lay between the germline ends. The CDR3 runs 15 residues. Germline loops: CDR1 LNHNV, CDR2 YYDKDF (reference sequence). CDR3: CATSRDTQGSYGQFF. DNA for the CDR3: TGTGCCACCAGCAGAGATACCCAGGGATCGTACGGGCAGTTCTTC.

This rearrangement joins TRBV7-9 to TRBJ2-1, with 11 bases lining up with TRBD2. The V segment lost 1 base and the J segment 9 bases; nucleotides outside the gene matches: 8. Germline V gene lookup returns CDR1 SEHNR and CDR2 FQNEAQ (reference sequence). The CDR3 totals 16 residues. CDR3 sequence: CASSLEVAGGPSEQFF. DNA for the CDR3: TGTGCCAGCAGCTTAGAAGTAGCGGGAGGGCCTAGTGAGCAGTTCTTC.

The J gene is TRBJ2-3, the V gene TRBV30; TRBD2 agrees at 8 bases. The CDR3 spans 15 residues. V was pared by 0 bases and J by 2 bases, with 4 bases of the junction left unmatched. In germline, CDR1 is GTSNPN, CDR2 SVGIG (reference sequence). CDR3: CAWSVLAGNTDTQYF. In DNA, the CDR3 is TGTGCCTGGAGTGTCCTAGCGGGCAACACAGATACGCAGTATTTT.

The CDR3 nucleotides are TGTGCCAGCAGCCGACTACAGGGTTCGGGGAGATACACCGGGGAGCTGTTTTTT. It yields the protein CASSRLQGSGRYTGELFF. V is TRBV5-4 and J is TRBJ2-2; D is perhaps TRBD1 (6 bases). Germline V CDR1 and CDR2: SGHNT, YYREEE (reference sequence). The CDR3 loop spans 18 amino acids. The germline V and J ends were trimmed by 4 bases and 3 bases, with 22 bases remaining between them.

J is TRBJ1-1 and V is TRBV7-8; 12 bases line up with TRBD1. V shed 5 bases, J shed 1 base, and the junction held 8 bases outside the gene matches. The CDR3 has 17 residues. Germline assignment: CDR1 SGHVS and CDR2 FQNEAQ. CDR3 loop: CASSLPGTGGGNTEAFF. CDR3 sequence (DNA): TGTGCCAGCAGCCTCCCCGGGACAGGGGGCGGGAACACTGAAGCTTTCTTT.

This clone was seen a single time. The CDR3 loop reads CASSYVAAGSETQYF. CDR3 DNA: TGTGCCAGCAGTTACGTGGCAGCAGGGTCAGAGACCCAGTACTTC. The chain combines TRBV6-2 or TRBV6-3 with TRBJ2-5; D is perhaps TRBD1 (5 bases). Germline loops: CDR1 MNHEY, CDR2 SVGEGT. This CDR3 has 15 residues. Trimming left V 2 bases short and J 4 bases short, with 14 bases between.